The following is a T cell receptor (beta chain) sequence with its context. This CDR3 contains 14 residues. The germline V gene encodes CDR1 SGHAT and CDR2 FQNNGV. Trimming took 4 bases from V and 6 from J, leaving 12 bases between them. The data belong to a study of blood T cell repertoires in COVID-19. Study-wide background: COVID-19 samples from acute and convalescent phases originated in the United States, Italy and Spain. The analysed material was cDNA or gDNA that came from T cells, B-cell-depleted T cells, or PBMCs.

Original handling: It was from reference gene primer amplification that nucleated cell counts were estimated. Measured with immunoSEQ multiplex PCR; TCRdb has only the in-frame clones, and not every one. That table is the source of V, J and clone size, and D and trimming were worked out from the DNA. In the table there are 130,000 to 150,000 clones, roughly 80% of which are singletons. Sequenced input: peripheral blood. The receptor was isolated from a human donor with acute or convalescent COVID-19. The donor label of this sample is uncertain. The V and J genes are TRBV11-2 and TRBJ1-4, with D perhaps matching TRBD1 (6 bases). The CDR3 DNA reads as TGTGCCAGCAGCTCCCGGGACATAGATGAAAAACTGTTTTTT. Its protein product is CASSSRDIDEKLFF.